The 9 T cell receptor beta chains in this list originate from one sample, sequenced in a study of blood T cell repertoires in COVID-19. The method was immunoSEQ multiplex PCR; TCRdb's version includes in-frame clones alone and lacks a portion of them. The table has roughly 30,000 clones, 75% to 90% seen once. Sequenced sample: peripheral blood. The receptor source for this set is a human donor with acute or convalescent COVID-19. The donor label of this sample is uncertain.

CDR3 residues: CASEIYNEQFF. CDR3 sequence (DNA): TGTGCCAGCGAGATATACAATGAGCAGTTCTTC. The gene calls are TRBV2 and TRBJ2-1; D not resolved. Germline V gene lookup returns CDR1 SNHLY and CDR2 FYNNEI. CDR3 length: 11 residues. Trimming took 8 bases from V and 4 from J, leaving 6 bases between them.

This chain joins TRBV9 and TRBJ2-7; D is possibly TRBD2 (7 bases). The V gene's germline CDR1 is SGDLS and CDR2 YYNGEE. V lost 4 bases, J lost 2 bases, and 28 bases lay in between. CDR3 size: 19 residues. CDR3 sequence: CASSPRRFEGGRVTYEQYF. As DNA, the CDR3 is TGTGCCAGCAGCCCCCGTAGGTTTGAGGGGGGGAGGGTTACCTACGAGCAGTACTTC.

The chain employs TRBV10-3 and TRBJ1-1; D not certain. V shed 6 bases and J shed 4 bases, with 12 bases lying between them. The CDR3 extends over 13 amino acids. Germline CDR1 reads ENHRY; CDR2 reads SYGVKD. The CDR3, as DNA: TGTGCCATCAGCCGGGTGGAAGGCACTGAAGCTTTCTTT. This gives the protein CAISRVEGTEAFF.

The chain's CDR3 is CASSGTGGEKLFF. The DNA for the CDR3 is TGTGCCAGCAGCGGGACAGGGGGTGAAAAACTGTTTTTT. The genes are TRBV25-1 and TRBJ1-4, with TRBD1 matching 11 bases. Germline V gives CDR1 MGHDK, CDR2 SYGVNS. The ends lost 6 bases at V and 7 bases at J; junction bases unmatched: 1. This CDR3 is 13 amino acids long.

This chain joins TRBV4-2 and TRBJ2-1; D remains ambiguous. The CDR3 has 11 residues. The germline gives CDR1 LGHNA, CDR2 YNFKEQ. Trimming removed 3 bases from V and 8 bases from J, with 5 bases in between. This CDR3 is CASSQGDEQFF. CDR3 in DNA: TGTGCCAGCAGCCAGGGCGATGAGCAGTTCTTC.

CDR3: CASRVEPGGQQETQYF. The CDR3 nucleotides read TGTGCCAGCAGGGTCGAACCGGGGGGGCAACAAGAGACCCAGTACTTC. This chain links TRBV2 with TRBJ2-5; 8 bases map to TRBD2. Germline assignment: CDR1 SNHLY and CDR2 FYNNEI. Unmatched junction bases numbered 11, after V lost 6 bases and J lost 2 bases. The CDR3 is 16 amino acids.

The CDR3 is CASSPDRGSDTIYF. As DNA, the CDR3 is TGTGCCAGCAGCCCAGACAGGGGCTCGGACACCATATATTTT. V gene TRBV4-2 combines with J gene TRBJ1-3; 8 bases are a match to TRBD1. V lost 4 bases, J lost 8 bases, and 7 bases stayed unmatched. Per germline, CDR1 LGHNA and CDR2 YNFKEQ. The CDR3 runs 14 residues.

The chain joins TRBV15 to TRBJ1-1; D may be TRBD1 (5 bases). This CDR3 is 15 amino acids long. The germline gives CDR1 LNHNV, CDR2 YYDKDF (reference sequence). Trimming removed 0 bases at V and 3 bases at J, with 11 bases between. The chain's CDR3 is CATSRDPDTYTEAFF. The CDR3 nucleotides read TGTGCCACCAGCAGAGATCCGGACACCTACACTGAAGCTTTCTTT.

The CDR3 DNA sequence: TGTGCCAGCAGCCAAGTCGTTAGTTCTGAGCAGTTCTTC. The encoded protein is CASSQVVSSEQFF. The chain recombines TRBV3-1 (or the pseudogene TRBV3-2) with TRBJ2-1; D not resolved. This CDR3 region has 13 residues. Per the germline V gene, CDR1 is LGHDT and CDR2 is YNNKEL (reference sequence). Trimming shortened V by 1 base and J by 9 bases, and 10 bases separated the two germline ends.